This T cell receptor beta chain was sequenced in a study of metastatic and nonmetastatic thyroid tumors. For the study at large: Malignant and benign thyroid patients had repertoires compared in peripheral blood and tumor or nodule tissue.

The CDR3 length is 17 residues. Germline-derived CDR1 and CDR2 are LGHNA and YNFKEQ. Trimming removed 0 bases at V and 0 bases at J, with 14 bases between. TCRdb reanalyzed the PCR reads via MiXCR. The sample holds tens of thousands of clones, roughly a fifth seen once. This clone came up once. Thyroid surgery was performed in patients who had received no treatment beforehand. Sequencing used blood. The V gene is TRBV4-2, the J gene TRBJ1-2; D gene unclear. The TCR comes from a male donor with papillary thyroid cancer or a benign thyroid nodule (not recorded which). Some clones in this sample may be carry-over from other donors' samples. The CDR3 DNA reads TGTGCCAGCAGCCAAGATGGCTATGGTAGTACTAACTATGGCTACACCTTC. Residues: CASSQDGYGSTNYGYTF.